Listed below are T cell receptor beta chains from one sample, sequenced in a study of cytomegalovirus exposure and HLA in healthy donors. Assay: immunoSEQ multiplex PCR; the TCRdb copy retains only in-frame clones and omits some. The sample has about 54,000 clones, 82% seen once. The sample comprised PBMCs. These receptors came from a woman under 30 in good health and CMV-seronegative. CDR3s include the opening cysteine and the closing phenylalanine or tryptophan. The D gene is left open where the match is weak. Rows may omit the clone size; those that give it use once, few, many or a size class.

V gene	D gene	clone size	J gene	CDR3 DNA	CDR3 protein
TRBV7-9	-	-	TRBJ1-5	TGTGCCAGCAGCTACGATGAGCCAGGTTCGAGCAATCAGCCCCAGCATTTT	CASSYDEPGSSNQPQHF
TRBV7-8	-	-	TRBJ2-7	TGTGCCAGCAGCCGTCGGGGAATCAACGAGCAGTACTTC	CASSRRGINEQYF
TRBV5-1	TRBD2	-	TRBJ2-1	TGCGCCAGCAGCTTCTGGCTAGCGGGAGGAACCTACAATGAGCAGTTCTTC	CASSFWLAGGTYNEQFF
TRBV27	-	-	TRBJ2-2	TGTGCCAGCAGTTTTGGTTGGGGGCAAGGCGGGGAGCTGTTTTTT	CASSFGWGQGGELFF
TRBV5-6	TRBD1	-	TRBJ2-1	TGTGCCAGCAGCTCCGAGGACAGGGACAATGAGCAGTTCTTC	CASSSEDRDNEQFF
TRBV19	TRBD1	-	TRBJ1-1	TGTGCCAGTATTCAACAGACAGGGGTGAACACTGAAGCTTTCTTT	CASIQQTGVNTEAFF
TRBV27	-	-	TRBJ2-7	TGTGCCAGCAGAGGACCCGGGACTCATAACGAGCAGTACTTC	CASRGPGTHNEQYF
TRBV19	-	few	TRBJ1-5	TGTGCCAGTGGGGGGGCTAAGAGCCAGCATCCCCAGCATTTT	CASGGAKSQHPQHF
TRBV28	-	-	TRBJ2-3	TGTGCCAGCAGTCCCGCGGAGTGGCAGTATTTT	CASSPAEWQYF
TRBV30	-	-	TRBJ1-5	TGTGCCTGTCAACCGGGCGGGGGCTATCAGCCCCAGCATTTT	CACQPGGGYQPQHF
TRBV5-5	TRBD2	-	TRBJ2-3	TGTGCCAGCAGCTTGTTCGGGGGGTTCGGGGATACGCAGTATTTT	CASSLFGGFGDTQYF
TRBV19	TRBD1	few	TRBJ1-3	TGTGCCAGTACTATGGGGACAGGGACCTCTGGAAACACCATATATTTT	CASTMGTGTSGNTIYF
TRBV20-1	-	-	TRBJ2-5	TGCAGTGCTAGAACTGGGACCCAGTACTTC	CSARTGTQYF
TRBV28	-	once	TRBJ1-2	TGTGCCAGCAGTTTAATGGGGGGAGGAGGCTACACCTTC	CASSLMGGGGYTF
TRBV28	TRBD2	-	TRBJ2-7	TGTGCCAGCAGCGAGCGGGAGCGCGTCTCCTACGAGCAGTACTTC	CASSERERVSYEQYF
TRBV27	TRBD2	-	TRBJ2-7	TGTGCCAGCAGTTTTGCTAGCGGGAGGTCGTACGAGCAGTACTTC	CASSFASGRSYEQYF
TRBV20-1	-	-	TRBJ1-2	TGCAGCGCTCGGGTGGCGGGAGGCTACACCTTC	CSARVAGGYTF
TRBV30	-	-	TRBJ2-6	TGTGCCTGGAGTCCGAGGACGTACGCTGTCTCTGGGGCCAACGGCCTGACTTTC	CAWSPRTYAVSGANGLTF
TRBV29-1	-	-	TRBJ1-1	TGCAGCGTGGGGGCCACTGAAGCTTTCTTT	CSVGATEAFF
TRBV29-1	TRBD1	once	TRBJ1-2	TGCAGCGATGGACAGGGCGACTATGGCTACACCTTC	CSDGQGDYGYTF
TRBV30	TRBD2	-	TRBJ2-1	TGTGCCTGGAGAACCGGGACTAGTGTGTACAATGAGCAGTTCTTC	CAWRTGTSVYNEQFF
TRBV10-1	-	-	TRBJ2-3	TGCGCCAGCGGGGGGACGGGGAGCACAGATACGCAGTATTTT	CASGGTGSTDTQYF
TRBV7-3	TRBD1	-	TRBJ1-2	TGTGCCAGCAGCCTCGGGACAGGGACGGGCTATGGCTACACCTTC	CASSLGTGTGYGYTF
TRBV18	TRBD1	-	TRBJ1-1	TGTGCCAGCTCACCACCGAGACAGGGGCTCCAAATGAACACTGAAGCTTTCTTT	CASSPPRQGLQMNTEAFF
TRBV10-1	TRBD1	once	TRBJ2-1	TGCGCCAGCAGTGACTCGAACCGGGACAGTATCAAACGTGAGCAGTTCTTC	CASSDSNRDSIKREQFF
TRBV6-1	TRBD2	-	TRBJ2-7	TGTGCCAGCAGTGCACTAGCGGGAGGCCCGTTACACGAGCAGTACTTC	CASSALAGGPLHEQYF
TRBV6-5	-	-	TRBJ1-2	TGTGCCAGCAGTCCGATGGCGGGTGGCTACACCTTC	CASSPMAGGYTF
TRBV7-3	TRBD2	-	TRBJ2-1	TGTGCCAGCAGCTTATCTGCGGGAGGAGGCTACAATGAGCAGTTCTTC	CASSLSAGGGYNEQFF
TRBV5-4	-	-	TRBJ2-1	TGTGCCAGCAGCGCCGGACAGAACTCCTACAATGAGCAGTTCTTC	CASSAGQNSYNEQFF
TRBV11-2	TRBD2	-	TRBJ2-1	TGTGCCAGCAGGCCCTCCGGGACTAGCAAAGTAATCTACAATGAGCAGTTCTTC	CASRPSGTSKVIYNEQFF
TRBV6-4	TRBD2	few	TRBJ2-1	TGTGCCAGCAGTGACTCGGGGGGGGACTACAATGAGCAGTTCTTC	CASSDSGGDYNEQFF
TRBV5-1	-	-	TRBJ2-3	TGCGCCAGCGGCCTCGATAGTAGGGTGGGGCAGACAGATACGCAGTATTTT	CASGLDSRVGQTDTQYF
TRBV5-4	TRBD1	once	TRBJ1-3	TGTGCCAGCAGCTTGGACAGGGGGCGCTCCGGAAACACCATATATTTT	CASSLDRGRSGNTIYF
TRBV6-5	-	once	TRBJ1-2	TGTGCCAGCAGTTACTCGAAACCACCGGGGAGTTATGGCTACACCTTC	CASSYSKPPGSYGYTF
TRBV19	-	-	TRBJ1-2	TGTGCCAGTACCGAGGGGGTGGGCTACACCTTC	CASTEGVGYTF
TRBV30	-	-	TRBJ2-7	TGTGCCTGGAGTCCGGACTGGGGAAGCTCCTACGAGCAGTACTTC	CAWSPDWGSSYEQYF
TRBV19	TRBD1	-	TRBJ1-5	TGTGCCAGTAGCGAAACCCCCGCAGGGGGGAATCAGCCCCAGCATTTT	CASSETPAGGNQPQHF
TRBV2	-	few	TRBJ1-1	TGTGCCAGCAGTGATAGGACAACAGGGCGCGCTTTCTTT	CASSDRTTGRAFF
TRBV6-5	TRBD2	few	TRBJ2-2	TGTGCCAGCAGATACCTTACGGGGGGGGACGGGGAGCTGTTTTTT	CASRYLTGGDGELFF
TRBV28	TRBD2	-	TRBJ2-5	TGTGCCAGCAGCCCCAGTCTAGCGGGAGTCTCAGAGACCCAGTACTTC	CASSPSLAGVSETQYF
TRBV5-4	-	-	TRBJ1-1	TGTGCCAGCAGCGTGACAGAGGAGAACACTGAAGCTTTCTTT	CASSVTEENTEAFF
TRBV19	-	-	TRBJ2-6	TGTGCCAGTGGGACTGGGGCCAACGGCCTGACTTTC	CASGTGANGLTF